The 5 T cell receptor beta chains below were found in one sample sequenced in a study of T cells in Graves' hyperthyroidism and ophthalmopathy. The investigators amplified TCR beta CDR3 regions from RNA transcripts. An initial round of RT-PCR targeting the TCR CDR3 relied on the HTBI primer set. A single record per CDR3 protein comes from TCRdb applying MiXCR to the multiplex PCR reads. The sample records hundreds of thousands of distinct CDR3 sequences, around 20% being singletons. What was sequenced was blood. Receptor source: a man aged 35 to 55 with Graves' ophthalmopathy.

A few counts support this clonotype. The V gene is TRBV6-1, the J gene TRBJ1-2, with D possibly matching TRBD1 (5 bases). V lost 7 bases and J lost 8, with 26 bases in between. The germline V gene encodes CDR1 MNHNS and CDR2 SASEGT. This CDR3 comprises 16 residues. CDR3 nucleotide sequence: TGTGCCAGCACACCTGCAACGGGCCTCAGGGAAAACGGCTACACCTTC. Its protein product is CASTPATGLRENGYTF.

The chain has TRBV6-1 and TRBJ2-1; 13 positions agree with TRBD2. In germline, CDR1 is MNHNS, CDR2 SASEGT. V dropped 10 bases and J dropped 7; count of bases not matched to a gene: 7. The CDR3 covers 14 residues. The CDR3 loop is CAIRGTSGKNEQFF. The CDR3 DNA follows: TGTGCCATCAGGGGGACTAGCGGGAAAAATGAGCAGTTCTTC.

This sequence joins TRBV5-1 and TRBJ2-5; D is undetermined. The CDR3 is 15 amino acids. CDR1 SGHRS and CDR2 YFSETQ come from the germline V gene. The germline V and J ends were trimmed by 5 bases and 0 bases, with 14 bases remaining between them. The DNA for the CDR3 is TGCGCCAGCAGGAGAGGCTATCGATACCAAGAGACCCAGTACTTC. Residues: CASRRGYRYQETQYF.

This clonotype was detected only a few times. The rearrangement uses TRBV12-3 or TRBV12-4 and TRBJ2-1; 7 bases are shared with TRBD2. There are 18 residues in the CDR3. V lost 3 bases, J lost 1 base, and 12 bases stayed unmatched. The CDR3 here is CASSLGGGTSPSYNEQFF. CDR3 nucleotides: TGTGCCAGCAGTTTGGGCGGGGGTACTAGCCCTTCCTACAATGAGCAGTTCTTC.

This clonotype appeared many times. The V and J genes are TRBV18 and TRBJ2-4; TRBD2 aligns across 10 bases. The CDR3 sequence is 17 residues long. The germline gives CDR1 KGHSH, CDR2 LQKENI. V gave up 0 bases and J gave up 0 bases; unmatched junction bases: 2. The CDR3 nucleotides read TGTGCCAGCTCACCACCGACTAGCGGGTTAGCCAAAAACATTCAGTACTTC. Translated: CASSPPTSGLAKNIQYF.